This TCR beta chain emerged from a study of cytomegalovirus exposure and HLA in healthy donors. Study in general: Some 85 million unique TCRs from HLA-typed donors were held in an early data release. The study's findings and limits: In a later analysis, V- and J-gene trimming of beta chains associated with a DCLRE1C missense variant, replicated independently.

This clone was observed a single time. Its antigen is unknown. Primers included in the PCR were 60 Vbeta and 13 Jbeta primers. Sequenced by immunoSEQ multiplex PCR; TCRdb stores in-frame clones only, minus some. Of about 190,000 clones detected, roughly four fifths appear once; the ten largest clones hold approximately 2.8%. CDR3 length: 15 residues. The V end was cut by 8 bases, the J end by 7 bases, with 21 bases between. Per germline, CDR1 MNHNS and CDR2 SASEGT. Sequenced input: PBMCs. The chain recombines TRBV6-1 with TRBJ1-5; possible D gene TRBD1, 6 bases. The clonotype was recovered from a woman aged 25 to 39 in good health and CMV-seropositive. CDR3 amino acids: CASSTRRDKVQPQHF. The CDR3 coding sequence is TGTGCCAGCTCGACCCGCCGGGACAAGGTCCAGCCCCAGCATTTT.